A single sample is the source of the 26 T cell receptor beta chains below, sequenced in a study of glioma-infiltrating T cells after dendritic cell vaccination. Noted time point: after dendritic cell vaccination, including at tumor progression/relapse. This table comes from immunoSEQ multiplex PCR, and its TCRdb copy is limited to in-frame clones, with some not included. The sample contains around 100,000 clones, 80% to 85% of which appear only once. The source material was blood, sampled after dendritic cell vaccination. The receptors stem from a human donor with glioblastoma.

The V call is TRBV15, the J call TRBJ2-7; D is perhaps TRBD2 (6 bases). With 1 base removed from V and 1 base from J, the gap between germline ends came to 14 bases. This CDR3 has 16 residues. Germline V gives CDR1 LNHNV, CDR2 YYDKDF (reference sequence). The CDR3: CATSRGVGGLSYEQYF. The DNA of the CDR3 is TGTGCCACCAGCAGAGGGGTCGGGGGATTATCCTACGAGCAGTACTTC.

CDR3 in DNA: TGTGCCAGTAGTATGGGTAGCGACGCAGCCTACGAGCAGTACTTC. As protein: CASSMGSDAAYEQYF. The rearrangement links TRBV19 to TRBJ2-7, with a tentative D call TRBD2 (5 bases). Trimming shortened V by 3 bases and J by 2 bases, and 14 bases separated the two germline ends. Looked up from germline, CDR1 is LNHDA and CDR2 is SQIVND (reference sequence). This CDR3 comprises 15 residues.

This chain links TRBV7-2 with TRBJ2-7, with D possibly being TRBD2 (6 bases). CDR3 length: 13 residues. Germline V lookup: CDR1 SGHTA, CDR2 FQGNSA. Deletions cut 8 bases from V and 3 bases from J, with 14 bases between. The CDR3 nucleotides are TGTGCCAGCCGAGTGGCGGGGCGCTACGAGCAGTACTTC. The encoded protein is CASRVAGRYEQYF. Filled out from reference TRBV7-2 and TRBJ2-7, the complete variable domain reads GAGVSQSPSNKVTEKGKDVELRCDPISGHTALYWYRQSLGQGLEFLIYFQGNSAPDKSGLPSDRFSAERTGGSVSTLTIQRTQQEDSAVYLCASRVAGRYEQYFGPGTRLTVT.

The table lists this clone with a count of one. V gene TRBV5-6 combines with J gene TRBJ1-5; D remains unclear. The CDR3 spans 14 residues. V dropped 6 bases and J dropped 1 base, with 11 bases sitting between them. Germline V CDR1 and CDR2: SGHDT, YYEEEE. The CDR3 here is CASTFGVSNQPQHF. In nucleotides, the CDR3 is TGTGCCAGCACCTTTGGAGTAAGCAATCAGCCCCAGCATTTT.

The chain recombines TRBV10-3 with TRBJ2-6; 10 bases map to TRBD1. Germline V gene lookup returns CDR1 ENHRY and CDR2 SYGVKD. Unmatched junction bases numbered 7, after V lost 6 bases and J lost 2 bases. CDR3 length: 17 amino acids. This CDR3 reads CAISPGQGTPGANVLTF. In DNA form, the CDR3 reads TGTGCCATCAGCCCGGGACAGGGGACTCCTGGGGCCAACGTCCTGACTTTC.

The genes are TRBV5-4 and TRBJ2-1; D unclear. Looked up from germline, CDR1 is SGHNT and CDR2 is YYREEE (reference sequence). This CDR3 spans 14 amino acids. With 5 bases removed from V and 3 bases from J, the gap between germline ends came to 12 bases. Here the CDR3 DNA reads TGTGCCAGCAGTCTCCGCCAGGACTACAATGAGCAGTTCTTC. It is translated as CASSLRQDYNEQFF.

The CDR3 sequence: CASSLTGGNQNTEAFF. The CDR3 DNA reads TGTGCCAGCAGTTTAACGGGGGGCAATCAGAACACTGAAGCTTTCTTT. V gene TRBV27 combines with J gene TRBJ1-1; tentatively, D is TRBD1 (6 bases). The CDR3 runs 16 residues. V was clipped by 2 bases and J by 1 base, with 14 bases between them. CDR1 is MNHEY and CDR2 is SMNVEV in the germline V gene (reference sequence).

The rearrangement links TRBV19 to TRBJ1-5; TRBD1 matches 11 bases. This CDR3 contains 14 residues. The germline V gene encodes CDR1 LNHDA and CDR2 SQIVND (reference sequence). V shed 8 bases, J shed 4 bases, and the junction held 4 bases outside the gene matches. CDR3 sequence reads: CASQRDRGNQPQHF. The CDR3 bases are TGTGCCAGTCAGCGGGACAGGGGGAATCAGCCCCAGCATTTT.

This clone has just one count. The rearrangement uses TRBV14 and TRBJ2-1; TRBD1 aligns across 11 bases. The trim removed 0 bases at V and 10 bases at J, leaving 5 bases unmatched. CDR3 length equals 15 residues. Germline values: CDR1 SGHDN, CDR2 FVKESK. The CDR3 here is CASSQEVWTGGEQFF. As DNA, the CDR3 is TGTGCCAGCAGCCAAGAGGTCTGGACAGGGGGCGAGCAGTTCTTC.

This CDR3 reads CAFKGTGDGYTF. In nucleotides, the CDR3 is TGTGCCTTCAAAGGGACAGGGGATGGCTACACCTTC. The chain recombines TRBV10-3 with TRBJ1-2, with 10 bases fitting TRBD1. Trimming cost V 11 bases and J 6 bases; bases outside gene matches: 6. This CDR3 comprises 12 residues. Germline V gene sequence: CDR1 ENHRY, CDR2 SYGVKD.

CDR3 in amino acids: CASGTGVYGYTF. The CDR3 DNA reads as TGCGCCAGCGGGACAGGGGTTTATGGCTACACCTTC. The chain joins TRBV5-1 to TRBJ1-2; 10 nucleotides align to TRBD1. Trimming cost V 7 bases and J 5 bases; bases outside gene matches: 2. In germline, CDR1 is SGHRS, CDR2 YFSETQ. This CDR3 has 12 residues.

This clone was picked up one time. V usage is TRBV2 and J usage is TRBJ2-7; tentative D call: TRBD2 (6 bases). Looked up from germline, CDR1 is SNHLY and CDR2 is FYNNEI. The CDR3 is 12 amino acids. Trimming took 3 bases from V and 7 from J, leaving 10 bases between them. CDR3 amino acids: CASSEWTTEQYF. CDR3 bases: TGTGCCAGCAGTGAGTGGACTACGGAGCAGTACTTC.

The CDR3 loop reads CASSRPRDSDYGYTF. CDR3 coding DNA: TGTGCCAGCAGCCGACCGCGGGACTCCGACTATGGCTACACCTTC. The V call is TRBV5-4, the J call TRBJ1-2, with D tentatively TRBD1 (5 bases). V lost 4 bases and J lost 3, with 16 bases in between. This CDR3 has 15 amino acids. Germline V gene data show CDR1 as SGHNT and CDR2 as YYREEE (reference sequence).

The J gene is TRBJ2-5, the V gene TRBV2; 7 bases align to TRBD1. Per germline, CDR1 SNHLY and CDR2 FYNNEI. CDR3 length: 12 amino acids. The ends lost 10 bases at V and 2 bases at J; junction bases unmatched: 4. The CDR3 region has the DNA TGTGCCACCGGGACAGAGCAAGAGACCCAGTACTTC. Translation gives CATGTEQETQYF.

The sample holds a few counts of this clone. This CDR3 reads CASSESTGKGFAEAFF. In DNA, the CDR3 is TGTGCCAGCAGTGAATCGACAGGGAAGGGATTCGCTGAAGCTTTCTTT. The gene calls are TRBV2 and TRBJ1-1, with 7 bases that match TRBD1. The CDR3 extends over 16 amino acids. V lost 2 bases to trimming and J lost 6 bases; unmatched junction nucleotides: 12. The germline CDR1 and CDR2 sequences are SNHLY and FYNNEI.

The chain carries TRBV7-9 and TRBJ2-7, with 7 bases lining up with TRBD1. The V gene's germline CDR1 is SEHNR and CDR2 FQNEAQ (reference sequence). V gave up 2 bases and J gave up 0 bases; unmatched junction bases: 4. CDR3 length: 15 residues. The CDR3 DNA is TGTGCCAGCAGCTTATCTCGGGACAGCTCCTACGAGCAGTACTTC. This gives the protein CASSLSRDSSYEQYF.

The chain combines TRBV6-5 with TRBJ1-6; 7 bases line up with TRBD1. This CDR3 contains 15 residues. The V segment lost 4 bases and the J segment 7 bases; nucleotides outside the gene matches: 7. Germline lookup yields CDR1 MNHEY and CDR2 SVGAGI. The CDR3 protein is CASSLQGPNNSPLHF. The CDR3 bases are TGTGCCAGCAGTTTACAGGGGCCGAACAATTCACCCCTCCACTTT.

The chain links TRBV30 to TRBJ2-2, with D perhaps matching TRBD2 (5 bases). Germline V gene sequence: CDR1 GTSNPN, CDR2 SVGIG (reference sequence). Trimming shortened V by 1 base and J by 1 base, and 10 bases separated the two germline ends. CDR3 length equals 15 residues. The CDR3 DNA follows: TGTGCCTGGAGTGCCATTGAGGGGAACACCGGGGAGCTGTTTTTT. Amino acids: CAWSAIEGNTGELFF.

The chain recombines TRBV19 with TRBJ1-1; D is undetermined. The ends were cut back, 0 bases at V and 3 bases at J, with 8 bases in the middle. The length of the CDR3 is 14 residues. Germline V CDR1 and CDR2: LNHDA, SQIVND (reference sequence). The CDR3 DNA reads as TGTGCCAGTAGTATAGAACTGGAGCACACTGAAGCTTTCTTT. This sequence encodes CASSIELEHTEAFF.

The V call is TRBV5-4, the J call TRBJ2-5, with TRBD1 identical over 8 bases. The CDR3 consists of 12 residues. After removal of 4 bases from V and 10 bases from J, the junction contained 6 bases not matched to a gene. Germline V gives CDR1 SGHNT, CDR2 YYREEE (reference sequence). The CDR3 sequence: CASSLDRVRQYF. In DNA, the CDR3 is TGTGCCAGCAGCCTGGACAGGGTACGCCAGTACTTC.

This chain's CDR3 is CAWTGTETNTGELFF. The CDR3 DNA follows: TGTGCCTGGACGGGTACCGAAACGAACACCGGGGAGCTGTTTTTT. V usage is TRBV30 and J usage is TRBJ2-2; no firm D call. The length of the CDR3 is 15 residues. The ends were cut back, 4 bases at V and 0 bases at J, with 12 bases in the middle. CDR1 and CDR2 from the germline V gene are GTSNPN and SVGIG (reference sequence).

The chain has TRBV6-5 and TRBJ2-1; the D gene is possibly TRBD1 (5 bases). The CDR3 has 12 residues. Per the germline V gene, CDR1 is MNHEY and CDR2 is SVGAGI. Trimming stripped 6 bases from V and 8 bases from J, with 11 bases between. The CDR3 DNA follows: TGTGCCAGCAGAAGGGGTGAGGATGAGCAGTTCTTC. Protein product: CASRRGEDEQFF.

This chain connects TRBV2 to TRBJ2-2; 10 positions agree with TRBD1. CDR3 size: 14 residues. V was pared by 11 bases and J by 5 bases, with 8 bases of the junction left unmatched. Germline assignment: CDR1 SNHLY and CDR2 FYNNEI. The CDR3 coding sequence is TGTGCCGTCAGAGGACAGGGGGGGACCGGGGAGCTGTTTTTT. It encodes CAVRGQGGTGELFF.

The chain is built from TRBV5-1 and TRBJ2-3, with TRBD2 identical over 8 bases. Germline values: CDR1 SGHRS, CDR2 YFSETQ. V was pared by 5 bases and J by 0 bases, with 5 bases of the junction left unmatched. This CDR3 has 15 amino acids. This chain's CDR3 is CASSPGGVSTDTQYF. CDR3 DNA: TGCGCCAGCAGTCCCGGGGGGGTAAGCACAGATACGCAGTATTTT.

This clone was found once. The V gene is TRBV29-1, the J gene TRBJ1-1, with a weak D call TRBD1 (6 bases). Per germline, CDR1 SQVTM and CDR2 ANQGSEA. Trimming pared 8 bases from V and 11 bases from J, leaving 18 bases between. CDR3 length equals 11 residues. CDR3 sequence: CSPLIMGAAFF. The CDR3 DNA is TGCAGCCCGTTAATTATGGGGGCGGCTTTCTTT. Full variable domain (rest looked up from reference TRBV29-1 and TRBJ1-1): SAVISQKPSRDICQRGTSLTIQCQVDSQVTMMFWYRQQPGQSLTLIATANQGSEATYESGFVIDKFPISRPNLTFSTLTVSNMSPEDSSIYLCSPLIMGAAFFGQGTRLTVV.

The chain carries TRBV7-9 and TRBJ2-1, with D possibly being TRBD2 (6 bases). Germline loops: CDR1 SEHNR, CDR2 FQNEAQ (reference sequence). Trimming left V 5 bases short and J 5 bases short, with 13 bases between. This CDR3 contains 14 residues. This CDR3 reads CASSRRDSDNEQFF. In nucleotides, the CDR3 is TGTGCCAGCAGCCGCCGGGACTCGGACAATGAGCAGTTCTTC.